This T cell receptor beta chain came from a study of blood T cell repertoires in COVID-19. The sample holds one count of this clone. Germline values: CDR1 SGHNT, CDR2 YYREEE (reference sequence). The CDR3 has 11 residues. V lost 0 bases and J lost 6, with 4 bases in between. In the authors' methods: Estimation of nucleated cell counts relied on the amplification of reference gene primers. The repertoire was sequenced with immunoSEQ multiplex PCR; TCRdb's copy has only in-frame clones and lacks some. V and J calls and clone size are given by that table; D and trimming were obtained from the DNA. The sample includes fewer than 250,000 clones, over 75% of them seen just once.

V gene TRBV5-4 combines with J gene TRBJ2-7; D unresolved. The TCR sequence derives from a woman between 35 and 50 years old who had recovered from COVID-19. Material for sequencing was peripheral blood. The CDR3 protein is CASSLESEQYF. The DNA for the CDR3 is TGTGCCAGCAGCTTGGAGAGCGAGCAGTACTTC.